These T cell receptor beta chains were read from a single sample in a study of response to subunit inactivated influenza vaccine. MiXCR was run by TCRdb on the RT-PCR reads, yielding one entry per CDR3 protein. The table includes 500,000 to 650,000 distinct CDR3 sequences, 7.6% detected once. The specimen was PBMCs from blood, collected 23 months after vaccination. These receptors were taken from a man aged 45-69 years who received an inactivated influenza vaccine. Both conserved end residues are part of each CDR3.

>TRBJ1-1|TRBV6-2/TRBV6-3
CASGQRVSEAFF
>TRBJ1-2|TRBV5-1
CASSPSPGYGYTF
>TRBJ2-3|TRBV29-1
CSASRSTDTQYF
>TRBJ2-1|TRBV19
CASSKGGAYNEQFF
>TRBJ2-7|TRBV6-2/TRBV6-3
CASSYFSGAPYEQYF
>TRBJ2-1|TRBV5-1
CASSLPTGSGRDYGSYNEQFF
>TRBJ2-7|TRBV3-1
CASSQLGEQYF
>TRBJ2-2|TRBV27
CASKYEDRGRVNTGELFF
>TRBJ2-3|TRBV10-3
CAISESVVRPARGDTQYF
>TRBJ1-1|TRBV20-1
CRDTSGTEAFF
>TRBJ2-7|TRBV29-1
CSVAPGLAGVGVSYEQYF
>TRBJ2-1|TRBV20-1
CSARGDRGNEQFF
>TRBJ1-5|TRBV6-1
CASRRDGTNQPQHF
>TRBJ1-1|TRBV15
CATSRDLHLNTEAFF
>TRBJ2-4|TRBV19
CASTPTSLLAKNIQYF
>TRBJ1-3|TRBV20-1
CSAHQRVSGNTIYF
>TRBJ1-6|TRBV3-1
CASSHSLGDSPLHF
>TRBJ2-1|TRBV20-1
CSASRDLGHEQFF
>TRBJ2-7|TRBV6-5
CASSYYRTANDYEQYF
>TRBJ2-3|TRBV9
CASSVASGVSTDTQYF
>TRBJ2-7|TRBV20-1
CSAEGQGGSYEQYF
>TRBJ2-2|TRBV20-1
CSARDTGKNTGELFF
>TRBJ2-7|TRBV7-2
CASSRRTGGEYEQYF
>TRBJ2-5|TRBV20-1
CSAPSGTSGGTQYF
>TRBJ2-3|TRBV12-3/TRBV12-4
CASSLGAGVYTQYF